The 28 T cell receptor beta chains below all came from one sample that was sequenced in a study of T cell responses to AZD1222 COVID-19 vaccine. Generated by immunoSEQ multiplex PCR, the TCRdb table keeps only in-frame clones and is missing some. The data hold approximately 150,000 clones, with approximately 89% observed a single time. This specimen was peripheral blood, taken 28 days after the second AZD1222 dose. These receptors came from an adult who received the AZD1222 COVID-19 vaccine.

This chain connects TRBV29-1 to TRBJ2-1; TRBD2 matches 14 bases. After removal of 6 bases from V and 6 bases from J, the junction contained 1 base not matched to a gene. Germline loops: CDR1 SQVTM, CDR2 ANQGSEA. This CDR3 region has 13 residues. In DNA form, the CDR3 reads TGCAGCGTCGGGACTAGCGGGAGCAATGAGCAGTTCTTC. This encodes CSVGTSGSNEQFF.

The gene calls are TRBV7-3 and TRBJ1-5, with D perhaps TRBD1 (6 bases). The V and J ends lost 4 bases and 2 bases respectively, with 24 bases between them. The germline V gene encodes CDR1 SGHTA and CDR2 FQGTGA. This CDR3 is built from 19 residues. The CDR3 coding sequence is TGTGCCAGCAGCTCCCGGAAAGTGACAGGTCAAAGTGGCAATCAGCCCCAGCATTTT. It encodes CASSSRKVTGQSGNQPQHF.

The gene calls are TRBV30 and TRBJ2-7, with 9 nucleotides matching TRBD1. CDR1 is GTSNPN and CDR2 is SVGIG in the germline V gene (reference sequence). The CDR3 is 13 amino acids. V was pared by 2 bases and J by 3 bases, with 2 bases of the junction left unmatched. CDR3 DNA: TGTGCCTGGAGTTTGGGACAGGGCTACGAGCAGTACTTC. This gives the protein CAWSLGQGYEQYF.

The chain employs TRBV18 and TRBJ1-1; D uncertain. There are 14 residues in the CDR3. The ends were cut back, 2 bases at V and 1 base at J, with 8 bases in the middle. Germline V gives CDR1 KGHSH, CDR2 LQKENI. CDR3 sequence (DNA): TGTGCCAGCTCACCATCGACGGGGAACACTGAAGCTTTCTTT. As protein: CASSPSTGNTEAFF.

About this clone itself: Within the sample, other DNA sequences also encode this same CDR3. The V and J genes are TRBV6-2 or TRBV6-3 and TRBJ2-3; D is undetermined. The ends were cut back, 6 bases at V and 2 bases at J, with 6 bases in the middle. The CDR3 is 12 amino acids. Germline V CDR1 and CDR2: MNHEY, SVGEGT. CDR3 amino acids: CASSGTTDTQYF. Written as DNA, the CDR3 is TGTGCCAGCAGCGGCACCACAGATACGCAGTATTTT.

This rearrangement joins TRBV9 to TRBJ1-1; D is undetermined. This CDR3 has 13 residues. Germline CDR1 and CDR2: SGDLS and YYNGEE. V lost 4 bases and J 2 bases, leaving 9 bases between the germline ends. The CDR3: CASSSTHNTEAFF. The CDR3 DNA is TGTGCCAGCAGCTCCACCCACAACACTGAAGCTTTCTTT.

The chain is built from TRBV4-1 and TRBJ1-4; D is possibly TRBD1 (5 bases). CDR3 size: 16 residues. Germline V gene data show CDR1 as MGHRA and CDR2 as YSYEKL. V shed 1 base and J shed 7 bases, with 16 bases lying between them. This chain's CDR3 is CASSQAPADQGEKLFF. As DNA, the CDR3 is TGCGCCAGCAGCCAAGCCCCCGCCGACCAGGGTGAAAAACTGTTTTTT.

V usage is TRBV21-1 and J usage is TRBJ2-1; TRBD2 is the table's D call and was not checked against the DNA. TRBV21-1 is flagged as a pseudogene. CDR3 length: 18 amino acids. The CDR3 region is CASSQSPVGTSGDNEQFF. Written as DNA, the CDR3 is TGTGCCAGCAGTCAGTCCCCAGTCGGGACTAGCGGTGACAATGAGCAGTTCTTC.

The gene calls are TRBV2 and TRBJ2-3; D call uncertain. The CDR3 totals 14 residues. The germline V gene has CDR1 SNHLY and CDR2 FYNNEI. V was pared by 6 bases and J by 2 bases, with 12 bases between. The CDR3, as DNA: TGTGCCAGCAGGGCAGACACCGTCACAGATACGCAGTATTTT. Its protein is CASRADTVTDTQYF. Supplemented by reference TRBV2 and TRBJ2-3, the full variable domain reads EPEVTQTPSHQVTQMGQEVILRCVPISNHLYFYWYRQILGQKVEFLVSFYNNEISEKSEIFDDQFSVERPDGSNFTLKIRSTKLEDSAMYFCASRADTVTDTQYFGPGTRLTVL.

The V gene is TRBV27, the J gene TRBJ2-2, with a tentative D call TRBD2 (6 bases). The CDR3 covers 14 residues. V was cut by 6 bases and J by 4 bases, with 12 bases left in between. Germline CDR1 is MNHEY and CDR2 is SMNVEV (reference sequence). The CDR3 coding sequence is TGTGCCAGCAGGGAGGGATTGCCCACCGGGGAGCTGTTTTTT. It is translated as CASREGLPTGELFF.

In this sample, this clone turned up once. This chain uses TRBV4-1 with TRBJ2-3; D unresolved. This CDR3 comprises 15 residues. Germline V gene sequence: CDR1 MGHRA, CDR2 YSYEKL. The V and J ends lost 0 bases and 6 bases respectively, with 13 bases between them. CDR3 amino acids: CASSQDMGISDTQYF. As DNA, the CDR3 is TGCGCCAGCAGCCAAGATATGGGTATCAGCGATACGCAGTATTTT.

The gene calls are TRBV14 and TRBJ2-5, with a tentative D call TRBD1 (7 bases). Germline values: CDR1 SGHDN, CDR2 FVKESK. Trimming pared 2 bases from V and 3 bases from J, leaving 22 bases between. The CDR3 sequence is 18 residues long. CDR3 sequence: CASSQRRVTGWRKETQYF. CDR3 in DNA: TGTGCCAGCAGCCAAAGGAGGGTGACAGGGTGGAGGAAAGAGACCCAGTACTTC. Full variable domain (rest looked up from reference TRBV14 and TRBJ2-5): EAGVTQFPSHSVIEKGQTVTLRCDPISGHDNLYWYRRVMGKEIKFLLHFVKESKQDESGMPNNRFLAERTGGTYSTLKVQPAELEDSGVYFCASSQRRVTGWRKETQYFGPGTRLLVL.

The rearrangement uses TRBV4-1 and TRBJ1-5, with D possibly matching TRBD1 (5 bases). CDR1 is MGHRA, CDR2 YSYEKL, per germline. This CDR3 comprises 18 residues. The V and J ends lost 0 bases and 1 base respectively, with 16 bases between them. In DNA, the CDR3 is TGCGCCAGCAGCCAAGAGCCTCTCCAGGAGGGGAGCAATCAGCCCCAGCATTTT. This codes for CASSQEPLQEGSNQPQHF.

The V and J genes are TRBV6-5 and TRBJ2-7; D tentatively reads TRBD1 or TRBD2 (5 bases each). CDR1 MNHEY and CDR2 SVGAGI come from the germline V gene. The V and J ends lost 5 bases and 6 bases respectively, with 14 bases between them. The CDR3 has 13 residues. The CDR3 DNA sequence: TGTGCCAGCAGTCGCCCGGGACCGGCCGAGCAGTACTTC. Translating it yields CASSRPGPAEQYF.

J is TRBJ1-1 and V is TRBV7-2; the D is unclear. Germline lookup yields CDR1 SGHTA and CDR2 FQGNSA. V lost 5 bases, J lost 1 base, and 11 bases lay in between. The CDR3 is made up of 14 amino acids. DNA for the CDR3: TGTGCCAGCAGCGTCGACCGGACGAACACTGAAGCTTTCTTT. Translation gives CASSVDRTNTEAFF.

This clone was found once. This sequence joins TRBV15 and TRBJ1-2; no clear D. The germline V gene encodes CDR1 LNHNV and CDR2 YYDKDF (reference sequence). Trimming left V 6 bases short and J 4 bases short, with 6 bases between. This CDR3 contains 11 residues. The CDR3 protein is CATSPGYGYTF. The CDR3, as DNA: TGTGCCACCAGTCCGGGCTATGGCTACACCTTC.

This chain connects TRBV30 to TRBJ1-5, with a tentative D call TRBD1 (6 bases). The CDR3 is 14 amino acids. Trimming left V 2 bases short and J 6 bases short, with 14 bases between. Germline V CDR1 and CDR2: GTSNPN, SVGIG (reference sequence). In DNA form, the CDR3 reads TGTGCCTGGAGTAGGACGAAGGGGGGTCAGCCCCAGCATTTT. Translation gives CAWSRTKGGQPQHF.

This chain connects TRBV5-1 to TRBJ1-2, with 8 bases lining up with TRBD1. The CDR3 runs to 16 residues. Germline loops: CDR1 SGHRS, CDR2 YFSETQ. J lost 2 bases, V lost 0 bases, and 6 bases had no gene match. CDR3 residues: CASSLVGRQGNYGYTF. The CDR3 DNA is TGCGCCAGCAGCTTGGTCGGACGACAGGGGAACTATGGCTACACCTTC.

CDR3 region: CASGLVMTGGGNQPQHF. CDR3 DNA sequence: TGTGCTAGTGGTTTGGTAATGACAGGGGGCGGGAATCAGCCCCAGCATTTT. The rearrangement links TRBV12-5 to TRBJ1-5; 10 bases are shared with TRBD1. The length of the CDR3 is 17 residues. Per germline, CDR1 LGHNT and CDR2 FRNRAP. V was pared by 0 bases and J by 4 bases, with 6 bases of the junction left unmatched.

The rearrangement uses TRBV5-1 and TRBJ1-2; 9 bases match TRBD1. Losses at the gene ends were 0 bases for V and 3 bases for J; bases not matched to a gene: 6. This CDR3 comprises 16 residues. CDR1 is SGHRS, CDR2 YFSETQ, per germline. The CDR3 is CASSLGGQGFDYGYTF. Here the CDR3 DNA reads TGCGCCAGCAGCTTGGGGGGACAGGGTTTCGACTATGGCTACACCTTC.

The rearrangement uses TRBV9 and TRBJ1-3, with unresolved D. CDR3 length: 13 amino acids. CDR1 and CDR2 from the germline V gene are SGDLS and YYNGEE. Trimming shortened V by 3 bases and J by 4 bases, and 8 bases separated the two germline ends. CDR3 sequence (DNA): TGTGCCAGCAGCGCGGGTGGGGGAAACACCATATATTTT. Residues: CASSAGGGNTIYF. Based on the CDR3 plus reference TRBV9 and TRBJ1-3, the full variable domain is DSGVTQTPKHLITATGQRVTLRCSPRSGDLSVYWYQQSLDQGLQFLIQYYNGEERAKGNILERFSAQQFPDLHSELNLSSLELGDSALYFCASSAGGGNTIYFGEGSWLTVV.

This rearrangement joins TRBV5-4 to TRBJ1-2; perhaps TRBD1 as D (6 bases). The CDR3 length is 14 residues. CDR1 SGHNT and CDR2 YYREEE come from the germline V gene (reference sequence). V was cut by 3 bases and J by 3 bases, with 12 bases left in between. The CDR3 sequence: CASSYPGQHYGYTF. The CDR3 DNA reads as TGTGCCAGCAGCTATCCGGGACAACACTATGGCTACACCTTC.

The V call is TRBV27, the J call TRBJ1-2; the D gene is possibly TRBD1 (6 bases). V lost 1 base, J lost 2 bases, and 11 bases lay in between. Germline V gene data show CDR1 as MNHEY and CDR2 as SMNVEV (reference sequence). This CDR3 region has 15 residues. In DNA form, the CDR3 reads TGTGCCAGCAGTTTATTGGGGGGGACAAACTATGGCTACACCTTC. This sequence encodes CASSLLGGTNYGYTF.

The chain has TRBV21-1 and TRBJ2-1; whether TRBD2, the table's D call, matches the DNA was not checked. TRBV21-1 is a pseudogene segment. CDR3 length: 16 amino acids. The DNA of the CDR3 is TGTGCCAGCAGCAAAACTCTAGCGGGAGGATACAATGAGCAGTTCTTC. This sequence encodes CASSKTLAGGYNEQFF.

V is TRBV9 and J is TRBJ1-1; D may be TRBD1 (6 bases). The V end was cut by 0 bases, the J end by 3 bases, with 9 bases between. The CDR3 is 14 amino acids. CDR1 is SGDLS, CDR2 YYNGEE, per germline. The CDR3 spells CASSVVPGDTEAFF. DNA of the CDR3: TGTGCCAGCAGCGTAGTTCCAGGGGACACTGAAGCTTTCTTT.

The rearrangement joins TRBV6-5 to TRBJ1-1, with D tentatively TRBD1 (5 bases). Deletions cut 0 bases from V and 3 bases from J, with 8 bases between. The germline gives CDR1 MNHEY, CDR2 SVGAGI. The CDR3 covers 14 residues. The CDR3, as DNA: TGTGCCAGCAGTTACTCGGGGGGACACACTGAAGCTTTCTTT. Translation: CASSYSGGHTEAFF.

V usage is TRBV9 and J usage is TRBJ2-3, with 7 bases aligning to TRBD2. CDR1 and CDR2 from the germline V gene are SGDLS and YYNGEE. CDR3 length: 15 amino acids. V gave up 2 bases and J gave up 1 base; unmatched junction bases: 4. The CDR3, as DNA: TGTGCCAGCAGCGTGGGAGGGCCCGGCACAGATACGCAGTATTTT. This gives the protein CASSVGGPGTDTQYF.

V usage is TRBV15 and J usage is TRBJ1-1; D is undetermined. In germline, CDR1 is LNHNV, CDR2 YYDKDF (reference sequence). CDR3 size: 12 residues. Trimming stripped 0 bases from V and 5 bases from J, with 4 bases between. The CDR3 protein is CATSRDATEAFF. CDR3 coding DNA: TGTGCCACCAGCAGAGATGCGACTGAAGCTTTCTTT. The full variable domain, rest sourced from reference TRBV15 and TRBJ1-1, is DAMVIQNPRYQVTQFGKPVTLSCSQTLNHNVMYWYQQKSSQAPKLLFHYYDKDFNNEADTPDNFQSRRPNTSFCFLDIRSPGLGDTAMYLCATSRDATEAFFGQGTRLTVV.